This TCR beta chain was identified during a study of beta chain features in type 1 diabetes. Post-sort purity exceeded 95% for all sorted populations. Every isolated RNA sample was fully reverse transcribed, so sequencing captured expressed TCRB transcripts. Here immunoSEQ multiplex PCR was the method, and the copy in TCRdb shows in-frame clones only, minus some. Among under 400,000 clones listed, roughly a fifth were seen once. Per germline, CDR1 SGHVS and CDR2 FNYEAQ. The CDR3 sequence is 14 residues long. V was clipped by 0 bases and J by 5 bases, with 10 bases between them. This clonotype originated in a woman aged 18-29 years in good health. What was sequenced was naive CD4+ T cells from blood. The rearrangement joins TRBV7-6 to TRBJ1-2; D is unclear. The CDR3 protein is CASSLAGGQYGYTF. The CDR3 DNA is TGTGCCAGCAGCTTAGCAGGAGGGCAGTATGGCTACACCTTC.